This T cell receptor (beta chain) is from a study of T cell responses to AZD1222 COVID-19 vaccine. For the study at large: Researchers grouped second doses given at about 4 or about 12 weeks into one pool.

Study results and caveats: Just a handful of AZD1222 recipients tested seropositive at baseline. Variant regions that are unmutated are reportedly the target of nearly half of spike-specific TCRs.

Sequenced by immunoSEQ multiplex PCR; TCRdb stores in-frame clones only, minus some. The sample lists more than 100,000 clones, 92% occurring once. A word on this clone: Its antigen is still unknown.

CDR3 length equals 14 residues. Here the sequenced sample was peripheral blood, taken on day 0 of AZD1222 vaccination. This TCR came from an adult in good health. V and J are TRBV21-1 and TRBJ1-4; the table's D call, TRBD1, was not checked against the DNA. TRBV21-1 is tagged as a pseudogene. CDR3 region: CASSNRVTNEKLFF. The CDR3 DNA is TGTGCCAGCAGCAACAGGGTCACTAATGAAAAACTGTTTTTT.